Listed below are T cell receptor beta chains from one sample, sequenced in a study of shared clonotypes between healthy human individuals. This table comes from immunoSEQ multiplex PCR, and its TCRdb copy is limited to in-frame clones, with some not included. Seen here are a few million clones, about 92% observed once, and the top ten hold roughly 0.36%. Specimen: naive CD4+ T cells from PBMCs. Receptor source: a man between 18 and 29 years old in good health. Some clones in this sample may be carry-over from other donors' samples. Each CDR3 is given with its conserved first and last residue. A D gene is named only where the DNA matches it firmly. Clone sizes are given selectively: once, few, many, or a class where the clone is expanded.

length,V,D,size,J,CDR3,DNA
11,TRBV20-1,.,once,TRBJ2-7,CSATVGGEQYF,TGCAGTGCTACAGTCGGGGGCGAGCAGTACTTC
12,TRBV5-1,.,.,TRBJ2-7,CASSNPSYEQYF,TGCGCCAGCAGCAACCCCTCCTACGAGCAGTACTTC
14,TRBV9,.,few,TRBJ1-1,CASSVDTENTEAFF,TGTGCCAGCAGCGTAGACACGGAGAACACTGAAGCTTTCTTT
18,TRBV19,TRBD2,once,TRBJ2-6,CASSPGPREGTGANVLTF,TGTGCCAGTAGTCCCGGACCTAGGGAGGGTACTGGGGCCAACGTCCTGACTTTC
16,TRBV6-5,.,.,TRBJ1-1,CASSYSGAGMNTEAFF,TGTGCCAGCAGTTACTCGGGGGCAGGAATGAACACTGAAGCTTTCTTT
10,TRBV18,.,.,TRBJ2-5,CASSRETQYF,TGTGCCAGCTCTCGGGAGACCCAGTACTTC
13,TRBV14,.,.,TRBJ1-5,CASSQGETQPQHF,TGTGCCAGCAGCCAAGGAGAGACCCAGCCCCAGCATTTT
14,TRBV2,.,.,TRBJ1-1,CASTSDNINTEAFF,TGTGCCAGCACTTCAGACAATATCAACACTGAAGCTTTCTTT
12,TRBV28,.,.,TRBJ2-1,CASSLALAREFF,TGTGCCAGCAGTTTGGCCCTAGCGAGGGAGTTCTTC
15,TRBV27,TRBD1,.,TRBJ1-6,CASSAYRDRGSPLHF,TGTGCCAGCAGTGCATACCGGGACAGGGGTTCACCCCTCCACTTT
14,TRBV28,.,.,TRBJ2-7,CASSLGGAGYEQYF,TGTGCCAGCAGTTTAGGGGGGGCGGGCTACGAGCAGTACTTC
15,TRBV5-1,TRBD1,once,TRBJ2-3,CASSLGTGRTDTQYF,TGCGCCAGCAGCTTGGGGACAGGCCGCACAGATACGCAGTATTTT
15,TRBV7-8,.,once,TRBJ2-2,CASTHRTGNTGELFF,TGTGCCAGCACCCACCGAACAGGGAACACCGGGGAGCTGTTTTTT
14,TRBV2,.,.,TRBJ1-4,CASSENGNNEKLFF,TGTGCCAGCAGTGAAAACGGAAATAATGAAAAACTGTTTTTT
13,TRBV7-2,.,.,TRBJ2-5,CASSSSVMETQYF,TGTGCCAGCAGCTCCTCAGTTATGGAGACCCAGTACTTC
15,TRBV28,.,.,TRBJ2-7,CASSPEGGPSYEQYF,TGTGCCAGCAGCCCCGAAGGGGGACCCTCCTACGAGCAGTACTTC
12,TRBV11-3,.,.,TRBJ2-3,CASSPGPDTQYF,TGTGCCAGCAGCCCTGGGCCAGATACGCAGTATTTT
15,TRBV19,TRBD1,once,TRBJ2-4,CASTPSTGISNIQYF,TGTGCCAGTACCCCATCGACAGGGATTTCGAACATTCAGTACTTC
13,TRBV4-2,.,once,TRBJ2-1,CASSQGAVNEQFF,TGTGCCAGCAGCCAGGGGGCCGTCAATGAGCAGTTCTTC
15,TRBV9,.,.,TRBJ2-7,CASSVGGTASYEQYF,TGTGCCAGCAGCGTAGGCGGGACAGCTTCCTACGAGCAGTACTTC
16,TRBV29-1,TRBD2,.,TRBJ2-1,CSVESGRADRYNEQFF,TGCAGCGTCGAAAGCGGGAGGGCGGACCGTTACAATGAGCAGTTCTTC
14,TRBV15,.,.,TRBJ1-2,CATSRGGSNGGYTF,TGTGCCACCAGCAGAGGGGGCTCCAACGGTGGCTACACCTTC
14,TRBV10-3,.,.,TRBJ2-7,CAIRGTATPYEQYF,TGTGCCATCAGGGGGACCGCCACCCCCTACGAGCAGTACTTC
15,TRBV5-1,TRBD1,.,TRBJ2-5,CASSSLGTVQETQYF,TGCGCCAGCAGCTCCTTGGGGACAGTCCAAGAGACCCAGTACTTC
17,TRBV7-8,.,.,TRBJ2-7,CASSLDSGTAVSYEQYF,TGTGCCAGCAGCTTAGATTCGGGCACAGCGGTCTCCTACGAGCAGTACTTC
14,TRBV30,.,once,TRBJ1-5,CAWSNTQFNQPQHF,TGTGCCTGGAGTAACACACAGTTTAATCAGCCCCAGCATTTT
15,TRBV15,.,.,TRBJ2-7,CATSRDLLQASEQYF,TGTGCCACCAGCAGAGATCTTTTACAGGCGTCCGAGCAGTACTTC
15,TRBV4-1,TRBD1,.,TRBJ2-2,CASRTGTGGTGELFF,TGCGCCAGCAGAACCGGGACAGGGGGCACCGGGGAGCTGTTTTTT
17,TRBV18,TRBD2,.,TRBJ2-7,CASSPPPHSGRAYEQYF,TGTGCCAGCTCACCACCCCCCCATAGCGGGAGGGCCTACGAGCAGTACTTC
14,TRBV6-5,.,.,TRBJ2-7,CASSYRGLNYEQYF,TGTGCCAGCAGTTATAGGGGTTTAAACTACGAGCAGTACTTC
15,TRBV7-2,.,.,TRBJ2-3,CASSLVTRSTDTQYF,TGTGCCAGCAGCTTAGTTACTCGTAGCACAGATACGCAGTATTTT
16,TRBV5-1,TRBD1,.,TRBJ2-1,CASSLIATGGGGEQFF,TGCGCCAGCAGCTTGATAGCGACAGGGGGAGGTGGTGAGCAGTTCTTC
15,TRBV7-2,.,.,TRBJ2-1,CASSLVSVSYNEQFF,TGTGCCAGCAGCTTAGTGAGTGTGTCCTACAATGAGCAGTTCTTC
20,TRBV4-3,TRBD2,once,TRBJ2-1,CASSQGPAGISTSGVNEQFF,TGCGCCAGCAGCCAAGGACCAGCAGGAATTTCCACTAGCGGGGTGAATGAGCAGTTCTTC
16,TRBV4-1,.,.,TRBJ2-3,CASSQGVGGGADTQYF,TGCGCCAGCAGCCAAGGTGTTGGTGGAGGGGCAGATACGCAGTATTTT
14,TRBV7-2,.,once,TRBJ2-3,CASSLNAYTDTQYF,TGTGCCAGCAGCTTAAATGCATACACAGATACGCAGTATTTT
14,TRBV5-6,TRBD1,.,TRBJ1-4,CASSLGQGDEKLFF,TGTGCCAGCAGCTTGGGACAGGGGGATGAAAAACTGTTTTTT
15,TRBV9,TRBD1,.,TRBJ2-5,CASSAGQGGPESQYF,TGTGCCAGCAGCGCGGGACAGGGAGGGCCAGAGAGCCAGTACTTC
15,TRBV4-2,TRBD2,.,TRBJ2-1,CASSQVPGLYNEQFF,TGTGCCAGCAGCCAAGTCCCGGGACTATACAATGAGCAGTTCTTC
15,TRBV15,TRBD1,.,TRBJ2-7,CATSTLQGGTYEQYF,TGTGCCACCAGCACGTTACAGGGGGGCACCTACGAGCAGTACTTC
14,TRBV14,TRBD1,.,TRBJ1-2,CASSQVGQGYGYTF,TGTGCCAGCAGCCAAGTAGGACAGGGCTATGGCTACACCTTC
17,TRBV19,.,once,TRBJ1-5,CASSGDPRRHSNQPQHF,TGTGCCAGTAGTGGGGACCCCCGGAGGCATAGCAATCAGCCCCAGCATTTT
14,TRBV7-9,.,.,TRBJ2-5,CASSMDSSQETQYF,TGTGCCAGCAGCATGGACAGTTCCCAAGAGACCCAGTACTTC
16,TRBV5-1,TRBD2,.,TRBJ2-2,CASRDAASGTTGELFF,TGCGCCAGCAGGGATGCTGCTAGCGGAACCACCGGGGAGCTGTTTTTT
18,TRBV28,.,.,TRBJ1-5,CASISQGAESYSNQPQHF,TGTGCCAGCATCTCTCAAGGGGCTGAATCATATAGCAATCAGCCCCAGCATTTT
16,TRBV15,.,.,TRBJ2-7,CATSRPGTLSSYEQYF,TGTGCCACCAGCAGACCTGGGACTTTAAGCTCCTACGAGCAGTACTTC
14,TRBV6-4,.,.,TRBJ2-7,CASSIKGATYEQYF,TGTGCCAGCTCAATAAAAGGTGCCACCTACGAGCAGTACTTC
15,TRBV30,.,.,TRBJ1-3,CAWSAQMVSANTIYF,TGTGCCTGGAGTGCCCAAATGGTATCGGCGAACACCATATATTTT